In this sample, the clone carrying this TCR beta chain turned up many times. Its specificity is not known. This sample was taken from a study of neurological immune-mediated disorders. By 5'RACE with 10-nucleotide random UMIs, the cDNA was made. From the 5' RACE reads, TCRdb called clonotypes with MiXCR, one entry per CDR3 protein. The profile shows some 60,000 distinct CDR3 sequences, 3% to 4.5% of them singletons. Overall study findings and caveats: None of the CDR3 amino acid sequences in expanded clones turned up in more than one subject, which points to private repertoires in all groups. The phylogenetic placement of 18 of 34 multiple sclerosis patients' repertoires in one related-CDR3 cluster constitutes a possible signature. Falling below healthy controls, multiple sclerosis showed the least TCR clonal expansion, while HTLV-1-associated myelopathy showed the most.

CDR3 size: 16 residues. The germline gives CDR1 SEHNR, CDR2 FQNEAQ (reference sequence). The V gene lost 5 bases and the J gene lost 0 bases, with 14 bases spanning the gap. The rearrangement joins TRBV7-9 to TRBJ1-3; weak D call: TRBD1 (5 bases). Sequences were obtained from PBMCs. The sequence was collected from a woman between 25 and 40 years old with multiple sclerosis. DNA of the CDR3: TGTGCCAGCAGCCATTGGGACCTTAACTCTGGAAACACCATATATTTT. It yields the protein CASSHWDLNSGNTIYF.